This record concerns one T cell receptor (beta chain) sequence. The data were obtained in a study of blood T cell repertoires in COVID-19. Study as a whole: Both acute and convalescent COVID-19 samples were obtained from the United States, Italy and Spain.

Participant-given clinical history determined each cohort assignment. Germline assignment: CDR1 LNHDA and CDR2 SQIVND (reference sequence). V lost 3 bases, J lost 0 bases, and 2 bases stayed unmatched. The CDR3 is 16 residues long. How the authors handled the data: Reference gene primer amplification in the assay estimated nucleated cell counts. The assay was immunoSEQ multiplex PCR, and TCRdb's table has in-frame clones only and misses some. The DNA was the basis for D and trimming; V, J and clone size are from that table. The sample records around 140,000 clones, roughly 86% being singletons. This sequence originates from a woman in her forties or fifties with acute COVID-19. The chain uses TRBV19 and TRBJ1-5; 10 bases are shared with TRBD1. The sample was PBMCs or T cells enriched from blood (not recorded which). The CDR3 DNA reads TGTGCCAGTAGTATTCGGACAGGGGGTAGCAATCAGCCCCAGCATTTT. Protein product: CASSIRTGGSNQPQHF.